A single sample is the source of the 23 T cell receptor beta chains below, sequenced in a study of T cells after yellow fever vaccination. In TCRdb, the 5' RACE reads were re-called with MiXCR into one record per CDR3 protein. The profile covers a few hundred thousand distinct CDR3 sequences, with around 3.9% appearing a single time and around a quarter taken by the ten largest. Sequences were derived from PBMCs, sampled on the day of the yellow fever booster vaccination. The receptors were gathered from a man aged 18 to 29 who received the YFV17D yellow fever vaccine.

This clonotype was detected many times. This sequence joins TRBV12-3 or TRBV12-4 and TRBJ2-3; D gene unclear. The V and J ends lost 3 bases and 6 bases respectively, with 7 bases between them. The CDR3 sequence is 12 residues long. The CDR3 region is CASSFAGDTQYF. The DNA of the CDR3 is TGTGCCAGCAGTTTCGCCGGGGATACGCAGTATTTT.

This clonotype was seen many times. The V gene is TRBV7-3, the J gene TRBJ2-3; D not certain. The germline V and J ends were trimmed by 5 bases and 2 bases, with 8 bases remaining between them. Germline values: CDR1 SGHTA, CDR2 FQGTGA. This CDR3 region has 13 residues. CDR3 nucleotides: TGTGCCAGCAGCCCGCAACACACAGATACGCAGTATTTT. The encoded protein is CASSPQHTDTQYF.

This clonotype was seen ten or more times. This chain joins TRBV5-1 and TRBJ1-1, with unresolved D. V lost 2 bases, J lost 1 base, and 12 bases lay in between. Looked up from germline, CDR1 is SGHRS and CDR2 is YFSETQ. The CDR3 covers 15 residues. The DNA for the CDR3 is TGCGCCAGCAGCTTAATCGGGCCGCGGAACACTGAAGCTTTCTTT. This encodes CASSLIGPRNTEAFF. Supplemented by reference TRBV5-1 and TRBJ1-1, the full variable domain reads KAGVTQTPRYLIKTRGQQVTLSCSPISGHRSVSWYQQTPGQGLQFLFEYFSETQRNKGNFPGRFSGRQFSNSRSEMNVSTLELGDSALYLCASSLIGPRNTEAFFGQGTRLTVV.

The V and J genes are TRBV7-8 and TRBJ2-4; TRBD1 matches at 11 bases. After removal of 3 bases from V and 5 bases from J, the junction contained 9 bases not matched to a gene. CDR1 is SGHVS and CDR2 is FQNEAQ in the germline V gene. This CDR3 comprises 17 residues. CDR3 nucleotide sequence: TGTGCCAGCAGCTTCGAAGGCCGGACAGGGGGCGAAAACATTCAGTACTTC. Encoded protein: CASSFEGRTGGENIQYF.

The chain has TRBV6-5 and TRBJ2-5; TRBD2 matches 13 bases. Germline V gene data show CDR1 as MNHEY and CDR2 as SVGAGI. V trimming: 5 bases; J trimming: 4 bases; junction bases outside the gene matches: 7. This CDR3 is 16 amino acids long. The CDR3 reads CASSRTSGGASETQYF. In DNA, the CDR3 is TGTGCCAGCAGTCGTACTAGCGGGGGGGCCTCAGAGACCCAGTACTTC.

This clonotype came up a few times. V is TRBV4-1 and J is TRBJ2-5; 8 bases line up with TRBD1. J was trimmed by 5 bases and V by 5 bases; bases with no gene match: 16. CDR3 size: 17 residues. The germline V gene has CDR1 MGHRA and CDR2 YSYEKL. The CDR3 DNA sequence: TGCGCCAGCAGCAAGGCAGTCAGAGCAGGGGGCTACGAGACCCAGTACTTC. Translation: CASSKAVRAGGYETQYF.

This clonotype was counted ten times or more. The V gene is TRBV12-5, the J gene TRBJ2-1; tentative D call: TRBD2 (7 bases). In germline, CDR1 is LGHNT, CDR2 FRNRAP. Deletions cut 4 bases from V and 8 bases from J, with 21 bases between. This CDR3 has 16 amino acids. CDR3 sequence: CASGSSLGGGRDEQFF. The CDR3 region has the DNA TGTGCTAGTGGTTCCTCCTTAGGGGGGGGCCGGGATGAGCAGTTCTTC.

There are many counts of this clonotype. The chain carries TRBV20-1 and TRBJ2-1; 9 bases match TRBD2. The J segment lost 4 bases and the V segment lost 1 base, leaving 2 bases of the junction unmatched. The CDR3 spans 14 residues. The V gene's germline CDR1 is DFQATT and CDR2 SNEGSKA (reference sequence). Here the CDR3 reads CSARGLAEYNEQFF. The CDR3 DNA follows: TGCAGTGCTAGAGGACTAGCGGAATACAATGAGCAGTTCTTC.

This clonotype showed up just a few times. The V gene is TRBV2, the J gene TRBJ1-2, with D perhaps matching TRBD1 (5 bases). CDR1 is SNHLY, CDR2 FYNNEI, per germline. The CDR3 covers 15 residues. Deletions cut 6 bases from V and 5 bases from J, with 19 bases between. DNA of the CDR3: TGTGCCAGCAGCAGGAATCCGGGACCCTTGTATGGCTACACCTTC. This encodes CASSRNPGPLYGYTF.

DNA for the CDR3: TGCAGTGCTAGGGACTGGGGGGCAGGGGGAAACACTGAAGCTTTCTTT. The encoded protein is CSARDWGAGGNTEAFF. The chain joins TRBV20-1 to TRBJ1-1; 7 nucleotides line up with TRBD1. V trimming: 3 bases; J trimming: 2 bases; junction bases outside the gene matches: 12. CDR1 DFQATT and CDR2 SNEGSKA come from the germline V gene (reference sequence). The CDR3 totals 16 residues.

There are many counts of this clonotype. The rearrangement uses TRBV7-8 and TRBJ2-5; 9 positions match TRBD1. This CDR3 is 15 amino acids long. CDR1 is SGHVS and CDR2 is FQNEAQ in the germline V gene. The junction had 6 bases not matched to a gene; V was cut back by 5 bases and J by 2 bases. CDR3 protein: CASSLGTGLQETQYF. In DNA form, the CDR3 reads TGTGCCAGCAGCCTGGGGACAGGGCTTCAAGAGACCCAGTACTTC.

This clonotype has ten or more counts. The chain recombines TRBV6-1 with TRBJ2-2; D possibly corresponds to TRBD2 (5 bases). The CDR3 has 16 amino acids. Trimming took off 2 bases at V and 3 bases at J, with 13 bases between the two ends. CDR1 MNHNS and CDR2 SASEGT come from the germline V gene. CDR3: CASSEKGQDYTGELFF. The CDR3, as DNA: TGTGCCAGCAGTGAAAAAGGGCAGGACTACACCGGGGAGCTGTTTTTT.

This clonotype was recorded a few times. The chain uses TRBV4-1 and TRBJ2-2, with D possibly matching TRBD1 (6 bases). The germline V and J ends were trimmed by 7 bases and 0 bases, with 18 bases remaining between them. CDR3 length equals 17 residues. Germline CDR1 is MGHRA and CDR2 is YSYEKL. Here the CDR3 reads CASTFRTVNANTGELFF. The CDR3 coding sequence is TGCGCCAGCACGTTTAGGACAGTCAACGCGAACACCGGGGAGCTGTTTTTT.

This clonotype was found many times. The rearrangement links TRBV5-1 to TRBJ2-5, with D uncertain. The CDR3 has 15 residues. Germline CDR1 is SGHRS and CDR2 is YFSETQ. V lost 1 base and J 5 bases, leaving 15 bases between the germline ends. Here the CDR3 DNA reads TGCGCCAGCAGCTTGTTGGGATTACCGCAGGAGACCCAGTACTTC. This gives the protein CASSLLGLPQETQYF.

V and J are TRBV20-1 and TRBJ2-3, with 7 bases matching TRBD2. The V and J ends lost 5 bases and 2 bases, in that order; junction bases with no gene match: 10. The germline gives CDR1 DFQATT, CDR2 SNEGSKA (reference sequence). The CDR3 consists of 15 residues. CDR3 bases: TGCAGTGCTCGGCGGGGACTACTATACACAGATACGCAGTATTTT. Its protein product is CSARRGLLYTDTQYF.

This clonotype showed up many times. The chain carries TRBV7-9 and TRBJ2-3; 7 bases map to TRBD2. Germline CDR1 is SEHNR and CDR2 is FQNEAQ (reference sequence). The trim removed 2 bases at V and 1 base at J, leaving 3 bases unmatched. CDR3 length equals 15 residues. The CDR3: CASSLRRGGTDTQYF. The DNA of the CDR3 is TGTGCCAGCAGCTTACGACGGGGGGGCACAGATACGCAGTATTTT.

This clonotype was recorded many times. This chain joins TRBV20-1 and TRBJ1-1; TRBD1 is a possible D gene (5 bases). The ends were cut back, 2 bases at V and 1 base at J, with 8 bases in the middle. Germline CDR1 is DFQATT and CDR2 is SNEGSKA (reference sequence). The CDR3 sequence is 13 residues long. CDR3: CSARKGQNTEAFF. As DNA, the CDR3 is TGCAGTGCTAGAAAGGGGCAGAACACTGAAGCTTTCTTT.

This chain uses TRBV6-5 with TRBJ2-5, with D uncertain. Trimming removed 7 bases from V and 3 bases from J, with 18 bases in between. The germline V gene has CDR1 MNHEY and CDR2 SVGAGI. The CDR3 sequence is 15 residues long. The CDR3 protein is CASKRSSSAEETQYF. DNA of the CDR3: TGTGCCAGCAAGAGATCTTCCTCGGCGGAAGAGACCCAGTACTTC.

This clonotype was observed a handful of times. The chain is built from TRBV4-2 and TRBJ2-5; 9 bases are a match to TRBD2. Per germline, CDR1 LGHNA and CDR2 YNFKEQ. Trimming removed 5 bases from V and 0 bases from J; junction bases left unmatched: 7. This CDR3 has 16 residues. Here the CDR3 DNA reads TGTGCCAGCAGCAGTATAGCGGGGGCCTACCAAGAGACCCAGTACTTC. Translated: CASSSIAGAYQETQYF.

The chain uses TRBV24-1 and TRBJ2-3, with D uncertain. The germline gives CDR1 KGHDR, CDR2 SFDVKD. The germline V and J ends were trimmed by 6 bases and 1 base, with 10 bases remaining between them. The CDR3 has 14 amino acids. The CDR3 protein is CATSPTGRTDTQYF. CDR3 bases: TGTGCCACCAGTCCGACCGGGCGCACAGATACGCAGTATTTT.

This clonotype was counted many times. The chain uses TRBV4-2 and TRBJ1-2; no reliable D call. Germline loops: CDR1 LGHNA, CDR2 YNFKEQ. V was shortened by 1 base and J by 4 bases, with 13 bases between the two germline ends. CDR3 size: 15 residues. Here the CDR3 reads CASSQGSVGSYGYTF. The CDR3 nucleotides are TGTGCCAGCAGCCAAGGGAGCGTCGGGAGCTATGGCTACACCTTC.

This clonotype was seen many times. The CDR3 DNA reads as TGTGCCAGCAGATTGAGACAGAGCACAGATACGCAGTATTTT. This sequence encodes CASRLRQSTDTQYF. The chain joins TRBV7-2 to TRBJ2-3; D may be TRBD1 (5 bases). The V gene's germline CDR1 is SGHTA and CDR2 FQGNSA. V shed 6 bases and J shed 0 bases, with 10 bases lying between them. The CDR3 runs to 14 residues. The full variable domain, with the rest looked up from reference TRBV7-2 and TRBJ2-3, is GAGVSQSPSNKVTEKGKDVELRCDPISGHTALYWYRQSLGQGLEFLIYFQGNSAPDKSGLPSDRFSAERTGGSVSTLTIQRTQQEDSAVYLCASRLRQSTDTQYFGPGTRLTVL.

This clonotype has a count of ten or more. The chain carries TRBV5-1 and TRBJ1-6; a possible D gene is TRBD1 (5 bases). Germline V gene data show CDR1 as SGHRS and CDR2 as YFSETQ. Trimming took 0 bases from V and 10 from J, leaving 14 bases between them. The CDR3 has 15 amino acids. As DNA, the CDR3 is TGCGCCAGCAGCTTGGGGGGCAGGGAAGAATCACCCCTCCACTTT. Translation gives CASSLGGREESPLHF.